One T cell receptor (beta chain) is described in this entry. MiXCR was run by TCRdb on the reads, yielding one entry per CDR3 protein. The sample shows 150,000 to 200,000 distinct CDR3 sequences, 17% of them seen only once. This entry is derived from a study of T cell repertoires in cytomegalovirus infection. V was clipped by 5 bases and J by 8 bases; unmatched bases: 8. In germline, CDR1 is MDHEN, CDR2 SYDVKM. The CDR3 covers 13 residues. The chain recombines TRBV28 with TRBJ1-2; 7 bases align to TRBD1. This receptor was taken from a human donor in good health (CMV status not recorded). Some clones in this sample may be carry-over from other donors' samples. Material: CD8+ T cells from PBMCs. Here the CDR3 reads CASSQAGGGGYTF. The CDR3 DNA reads as TGTGCCAGCAGTCAAGCAGGGGGTGGAGGCTACACCTTC.